Shown below are 30 T cell receptor beta chains from a single sample sequenced in a study of shared clonotypes between healthy human individuals (dated by TCRdb to the early 2020s). Receptor libraries were prepared by the immunoSEQ multiplex PCR assay. Drawn from immuneACCESS, this table holds only the in-frame rearrangements with V and J called that TCRdb kept. Clones are partly lost; checked studies trace under half to an unresolved V gene and leave the rest unexplained. The sample profile shows 1,500,000 or so clones; about 98.5% of them were found once. In total, the top ten clones hold approximately 0.4% of the sample. Sequences were obtained from naive CD4+ T cells sorted from blood. The label giving this sample's cell subset or site can be read as: CD45RA+ positively selected. All receptors come from a man under 40 in good health.

This clone is a singleton in its sample. The chain recombines TRBV5-1 with TRBJ2-5; TRBD1 matches 8 bases. V lost 0 bases, J lost 3 bases, and 4 bases stayed unmatched. CDR3 size: 15 residues. CDR1 and CDR2 (germline): SGHRS, YFSETQ. This chain's CDR3 is CASSLGATGEETQYF. Here the CDR3 DNA reads TGCGCCAGCAGCTTGGGGGCGACAGGGGAAGAGACCCAGTACTTC.

The chain carries TRBV7-2 and TRBJ2-5; 14 positions agree with TRBD2. This CDR3 spans 18 amino acids. The germline gives CDR1 SGHTA, CDR2 FQGNSA. V shed 0 bases and J 1 base; nucleotides not matched to a gene: 4. The CDR3 here is CASSLARLAGGSQETQYF. The CDR3 DNA is TGTGCCAGCAGCTTAGCCAGACTAGCGGGAGGGAGCCAAGAGACCCAGTACTTC.

The V and J genes are TRBV19 and TRBJ2-1, with D possibly TRBD1 on 5 matching bases. CDR1 and CDR2 from the germline V gene are LNHDA and SQIVND (reference sequence). Trimming shortened V by 3 bases and J by 5 bases, and 11 bases separated the two germline ends. The CDR3 contains 14 residues. The CDR3 here is CASSILQANNEQFF. For the CDR3, the DNA is TGTGCCAGTAGTATTTTACAGGCGAACAATGAGCAGTTCTTC. Full variable domain (rest looked up from reference TRBV19 and TRBJ2-1): DGGITQSPKYLFRKEGQNVTLSCEQNLNHDAMYWYRQDPGQGLRLIYYSQIVNDFQKGDIAEGYSVSREKKESFPLTVTSAQKNPTAFYLCASSILQANNEQFFGPGTRLTVL.

The V call is TRBV27, the J call TRBJ1-1, with D unresolved. The CDR3 has 14 residues. Trimming cost V 6 bases and J 1 base, with 12 bases left between them. The germline V gene has CDR1 MNHEY and CDR2 SMNVEV (reference sequence). The CDR3 DNA reads TGTGCCAGCAGCTGGGGAATTCGGAACACTGAAGCTTTCTTT. It yields the protein CASSWGIRNTEAFF.

The CDR3 spells CASSAPRGLFETQYF. In nucleotides, the CDR3 is TGTGCCAGCAGCGCCCCCAGGGGGCTTTTCGAGACCCAGTACTTC. The genes are TRBV7-9 and TRBJ2-5; 8 bases match TRBD1. Germline CDR1 and CDR2: SEHNR and FQNEAQ (reference sequence). CDR3 length equals 15 residues. The ends lost 5 bases at V and 5 bases at J; junction bases unmatched: 10.

The chain couples TRBV5-6 to TRBJ2-1; D ambiguous. V shed 2 bases and J shed 7 bases, with 10 bases lying between them. There are 13 residues in the CDR3. Per the germline V gene, CDR1 is SGHDT and CDR2 is YYEEEE. CDR3 protein: CASSLLDGNEQFF. CDR3 in DNA: TGTGCCAGCAGCTTATTAGATGGAAATGAGCAGTTCTTC.

V usage is TRBV18 and J usage is TRBJ2-7, with TRBD2 as a possible D gene (6 bases). V gave up 5 bases and J gave up 4 bases, with 12 bases separating them. The V gene's germline CDR1 is KGHSH and CDR2 LQKENI. This CDR3 region has 13 residues. The DNA for the CDR3 is TGTGCCAGCTCAAGGGAGGCAGAATACGAGCAGTACTTC. Its protein is CASSREAEYEQYF.

The chain joins TRBV7-9 to TRBJ2-5; D remains unclear. CDR1 SEHNR and CDR2 FQNEAQ come from the germline V gene (reference sequence). CDR3 length equals 14 residues. V lost 4 bases and J lost 5, with 14 bases in between. DNA of the CDR3: TGTGCCAGCAGCTCCGACTGGGTGGGGGAGACCCAGTACTTC. It translates to CASSSDWVGETQYF.

The chain carries TRBV2 and TRBJ1-5; no clear D. The germline CDR1 and CDR2 sequences are SNHLY and FYNNEI. The CDR3 contains 13 residues. V shed 7 bases and J shed 5 bases, with 12 bases lying between them. CDR3 region: CASTFWSDQPQHF. The CDR3 region has the DNA TGTGCCAGCACGTTTTGGTCCGATCAGCCCCAGCATTTT.

The V and J genes are TRBV10-1 and TRBJ2-7; the D is unclear. V lost 5 bases and J lost 2, with 10 bases in between. This CDR3 contains 13 residues. Germline CDR1 is WNHNN and CDR2 is SYGVQD (reference sequence). Here the CDR3 reads CASSPGHPYEQYF. Written as DNA, the CDR3 is TGCGCCAGCAGTCCGGGCCACCCCTACGAGCAGTACTTC.

The rearrangement links TRBV5-1 to TRBJ2-7; 7 nucleotides line up with TRBD1. The germline V gene encodes CDR1 SGHRS and CDR2 YFSETQ. The CDR3 extends over 13 amino acids. The junction had 4 bases not matched to a gene; V was cut back by 1 base and J by 6 bases. The CDR3 DNA reads as TGCGCCAGCAGCTTGACAGGGGACCGCGAGCAGTACTTC. Its translation is CASSLTGDREQYF.

The rearrangement joins TRBV4-1 to TRBJ2-5; the match to TRBD2 covers 7 bases. CDR3 length: 16 residues. CDR1 is MGHRA and CDR2 is YSYEKL in the germline V gene. Unmatched junction bases numbered 4, after V lost 0 bases and J lost 0 bases. The CDR3 region has the DNA TGCGCCAGCAGCCAAGATCAGGGAGGGAACCAAGAGACCCAGTACTTC. Translated, it gives CASSQDQGGNQETQYF.

The CDR3 loop reads CASSPVSPPRLTQYF. The CDR3, as DNA: TGTGCCAGCAGCCCAGTCTCTCCCCCCCGGCTGACCCAGTACTTC. The chain employs TRBV5-5 and TRBJ2-5; D remains ambiguous. V was pared by 4 bases and J by 7 bases, with 20 bases between. This CDR3 has 15 amino acids. CDR1 and CDR2 (germline): SGHKS, YYEKEE (reference sequence).

The chain carries TRBV6-1 and TRBJ2-7; D remains unclear. The germline V gene encodes CDR1 MNHNS and CDR2 SASEGT. V was clipped by 3 bases and J by 2 bases, with 14 bases between them. The CDR3 has 15 amino acids. The CDR3 coding sequence is TGTGCCAGCAGTGAGACTTCTGGGTTTGCCTACGAGCAGTACTTC. Protein sequence: CASSETSGFAYEQYF.

The chain uses TRBV19 and TRBJ2-2; 12 bases map to TRBD2. The length of the CDR3 is 19 residues. CDR1 LNHDA and CDR2 SQIVND come from the germline V gene (reference sequence). The ends lost 3 bases at V and 0 bases at J; junction bases unmatched: 8. CDR3 sequence reads: CASSIRTSGIVANTGELFF. The CDR3 DNA sequence: TGTGCCAGTAGTATTAGGACTAGCGGGATCGTGGCGAACACCGGGGAGCTGTTTTTT.

The rearrangement joins TRBV10-1 to TRBJ2-7, with TRBD1 matching over 10 bases. V trimming: 0 bases; J trimming: 7 bases; junction bases outside the gene matches: 9. CDR3 size: 16 residues. The germline V gene encodes CDR1 WNHNN and CDR2 SYGVQD (reference sequence). CDR3 coding DNA: TGCGCCAGCAGTGAGTCTTGGACAGGGGGGTTAATGGAGCAGTACTTC. Its protein is CASSESWTGGLMEQYF.

The rearrangement joins TRBV14 to TRBJ2-7; tentatively, D is TRBD2 (6 bases). Germline CDR1 is SGHDN and CDR2 is FVKESK. V lost 4 bases to trimming and J lost 2 bases, with 18 bases between them. The CDR3 extends over 16 amino acids. The CDR3 nucleotides are TGTGCCAGCAGCCCCGCTAGCGAGATCCCGCCCTACGAGCAGTACTTC. It encodes CASSPASEIPPYEQYF.

The CDR3 loop reads CAWSVRRDGNQPQHF. In nucleotides, the CDR3 is TGTGCCTGGAGTGTACGTAGGGACGGCAATCAGCCCCAGCATTTT. The chain uses TRBV30 and TRBJ1-5; a possible D gene is TRBD1 (5 bases). The germline V gene encodes CDR1 GTSNPN and CDR2 SVGIG (reference sequence). The CDR3 loop spans 15 amino acids. V dropped 0 bases and J dropped 2 bases, with 11 bases sitting between them.

The J gene is TRBJ2-7, the V gene TRBV11-2; D is perhaps TRBD1 (5 bases). Trimming removed 5 bases from V and 6 bases from J, with 14 bases in between. The CDR3 spans 13 residues. Germline CDR1 is SGHAT and CDR2 is FQNNGV. CDR3 protein: CASSPSLGREQYF. CDR3 coding DNA: TGTGCCAGCAGCCCTTCTTTGGGGCGCGAGCAGTACTTC.

The chain is built from TRBV5-1 and TRBJ2-5; tentative D call: TRBD1 (5 bases). CDR1 is SGHRS and CDR2 is YFSETQ in the germline V gene. V shed 5 bases and J shed 1 base, with 12 bases lying between them. CDR3 length equals 14 residues. The CDR3 nucleotides are TGCGCCAGCAGGAGGACACAACTCCAAGAGACCCAGTACTTC. Its translation is CASRRTQLQETQYF. The full variable domain, with the rest looked up from reference TRBV5-1 and TRBJ2-5, is KAGVTQTPRYLIKTRGQQVTLSCSPISGHRSVSWYQQTPGQGLQFLFEYFSETQRNKGNFPGRFSGRQFSNSRSEMNVSTLELGDSALYLCASRRTQLQETQYFGPGTRLLVL.

This rearrangement joins TRBV29-1 to TRBJ2-7; tentatively, D is TRBD2 (6 bases). This CDR3 is 19 amino acids long. Germline values: CDR1 SQVTM, CDR2 ANQGSEA. V lost 0 bases and J 3 bases, leaving 27 bases between the germline ends. CDR3 loop: CSVEDASSGGDENFYEQYF. The CDR3 DNA reads TGCAGCGTTGAAGATGCGTCCAGCGGAGGGGATGAGAACTTCTACGAGCAGTACTTC.

The chain joins TRBV28 to TRBJ1-5, with unresolved D. The CDR3 has 14 amino acids. The germline V gene has CDR1 MDHEN and CDR2 SYDVKM. V was pared by 6 bases and J by 0 bases, with 9 bases between. The CDR3 loop is CASRLGGSNQPQHF. CDR3 bases: TGTGCCAGCAGGTTGGGCGGTAGCAATCAGCCCCAGCATTTT.

The chain employs TRBV6-5 and TRBJ1-2; 7 bases fit TRBD1. Germline V gene sequence: CDR1 MNHEY, CDR2 SVGAGI. The J segment lost 7 bases and the V segment lost 6 bases, leaving 14 bases of the junction unmatched. This CDR3 is built from 15 residues. The CDR3, as DNA: TGTGCCAGCAGCTACGCCGGGACAGTACCCCTTGGCTACACCTTC. Protein sequence: CASSYAGTVPLGYTF.

The chain recombines TRBV15 with TRBJ1-2; a weak D match, TRBD1 (5 bases). Trimming took off 5 bases at V and 0 bases at J, with 25 bases between the two ends. The CDR3 runs to 19 residues. Germline lookup yields CDR1 LNHNV and CDR2 YYDKDF (reference sequence). This CDR3 is CATSADSGTPKDPNYGYTF. CDR3 in DNA: TGTGCCACCAGCGCCGACTCCGGGACTCCTAAAGATCCTAACTATGGCTACACCTTC.

Concerning this clone: Other DNA sequences in the sample encode the same CDR3. The V gene is TRBV29-1, the J gene TRBJ2-1; no reliable D call. Germline assignment: CDR1 SQVTM and CDR2 ANQGSEA. The CDR3 covers 10 residues. V shed 6 bases and J shed 9 bases, with 9 bases lying between them. DNA for the CDR3: TGCAGCGTGGTCGGTGGTGAGCAGTTCTTC. The encoded protein is CSVVGGEQFF.

In this sample, this clone turned up once. V and J are TRBV11-2 and TRBJ2-2; unclear D gene. The CDR3 has 14 residues. Trimming took 3 bases from V and 0 from J, leaving 5 bases between them. Germline V gene sequence: CDR1 SGHAT, CDR2 FQNNGV. As DNA, the CDR3 is TGTGCCAGCAGCTTTGGTGCGAACACCGGGGAGCTGTTTTTT. Protein: CASSFGANTGELFF.

The V gene is TRBV7-9, the J gene TRBJ2-1; 8 bases match TRBD2. With V trimmed by 3 bases and J by 7 bases, 8 bases remained unmatched. Per germline, CDR1 SEHNR and CDR2 FQNEAQ (reference sequence). This CDR3 contains 15 residues. CDR3 nucleotides: TGTGCCAGCAGCTTTGGGCTAGCGGGTCGGAATGAGCAGTTCTTC. The encoded protein is CASSFGLAGRNEQFF.

The chain combines TRBV6-5 with TRBJ2-1; 10 nucleotides match TRBD1. The CDR3 length is 14 residues. Unmatched junction bases numbered 6, after V lost 5 bases and J lost 8 bases. Germline CDR1 and CDR2: MNHEY and SVGAGI. CDR3 in DNA: TGTGCCAGCAGTGACAGGGGGCTCTCCCATGAGCAGTTCTTC. It yields the protein CASSDRGLSHEQFF.

The V call is TRBV28, the J call TRBJ2-7; no firm D call. Germline lookup yields CDR1 MDHEN and CDR2 SYDVKM. Trimming shortened V by 0 bases and J by 3 bases, and 9 bases separated the two germline ends. This CDR3 has 14 amino acids. This CDR3 is CASSLWASHYEQYF. The DNA of the CDR3 is TGTGCCAGCAGTTTATGGGCATCCCACTACGAGCAGTACTTC.

The V gene is TRBV11-2, the J gene TRBJ2-3; tentative D call: TRBD2 (5 bases). This CDR3 spans 16 amino acids. V was pared by 5 bases and J by 4 bases, with 19 bases between. CDR1 and CDR2 from the germline V gene are SGHAT and FQNNGV. This CDR3 reads CASSAIGRGIADTQYF. CDR3 bases: TGTGCCAGCAGCGCTATTGGCAGAGGGATCGCAGATACGCAGTATTTT.